This T cell receptor beta chain was recorded in a study of CD4 T cells in relation to SARS-CoV-2 and coronaviruses. For the study at large: After roughly ten days of antigen culture, PBMC TCR beta CDR3s were sequenced.

The junction had 9 bases not matched to a gene; V was cut back by 5 bases and J by 6 bases. Germline CDR1 reads LNHDA; CDR2 reads SQIVND (reference sequence). The CDR3 is made up of 14 amino acids. This clone was seen a handful of times. Its specificity is not known. CD4+ T cells from unexposed donors were obtained before the COVID-19 pandemic (2011-2018). Isolation of CD4+ T cells took place after roughly nine days in culture. Approximately 2 million PBMCs per well were cultured with around 10 IU/ml IL-2. Sequencing used immunoSEQ multiplex PCR; TCRdb keeps in-frame clones, though not all of them. The table has about 19,000 clones, over 65% seen once.

The gene calls are TRBV19 and TRBJ2-7; 8 nucleotides align to TRBD2. This TCR derives from a human donor in good health. Specimen: CD4+ T cells from PBMCs, cultured in vitro. For the CDR3, the DNA is TGTGCCAGTAGTCTGCCGGGAGGGCCGCTCGAGCAGTACTTC. This gives the protein CASSLPGGPLEQYF.